This TCR beta chain is from a study of shared T cell receptors in the human thymus. Per germline, CDR1 LNHNV and CDR2 YYDKDF (reference sequence). The CDR3 contains 16 residues. Trimming cost V 0 bases and J 4 bases, with 15 bases left between them. TCRdb's copy holds only in-frame clones and misses some; the assay was immunoSEQ multiplex PCR. The data contain over 450,000 clones, around 82% of them seen just once; the ten biggest clones take up around 0.012%. The same sample was also studied in work on human thymus T cells. According to that study: Thymus was obtained from resections taken during corrective heart surgery. The authors found apparently biased V and J gene usage in thymic and blood repertoires. In unrelated individuals, thymic repertoires overlapped highly, according to related research.

The TCR sequence derives from a boy less than two years old with a congenital heart defect. The chain couples TRBV15 to TRBJ1-2; a weak D match, TRBD1 (6 bases). Sequencing was performed on thymocytes. For the CDR3, the DNA is TGTGCCACCAGCAGAGATCTTGCATCGACAGGCTATGGCTACACCTTC. Its translation is CATSRDLASTGYGYTF.